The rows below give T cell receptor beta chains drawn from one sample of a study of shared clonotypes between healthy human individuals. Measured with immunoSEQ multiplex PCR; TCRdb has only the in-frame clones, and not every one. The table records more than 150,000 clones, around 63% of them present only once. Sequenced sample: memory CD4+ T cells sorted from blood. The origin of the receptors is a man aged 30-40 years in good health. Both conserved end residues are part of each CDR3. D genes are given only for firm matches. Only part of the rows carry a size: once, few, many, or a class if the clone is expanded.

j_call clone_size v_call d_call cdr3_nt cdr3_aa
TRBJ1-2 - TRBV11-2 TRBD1 TGTGCCAGCAGCCCCGACAGGGGTGGTGGCTACACCTTC CASSPDRGGGYTF
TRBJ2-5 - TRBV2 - TGTGCCAGCAGTCCCACGAGGGTAGCCGTGACTGAGACCCAGTACTTC CASSPTRVAVTETQYF
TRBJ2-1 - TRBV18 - TGTGCCAGCCGAATCGCTAGTGCCGATGAGCAGTTCTTC CASRIASADEQFF
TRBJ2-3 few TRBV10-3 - TGTGCCATCAAAGACCTACTGGGTACGCAGTATTTT CAIKDLLGTQYF
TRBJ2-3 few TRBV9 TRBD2 TGTGCCAGCAGCGCGAGTAGCGGGAGCGTTACAGATACGCAGTATTTT CASSASSGSVTDTQYF
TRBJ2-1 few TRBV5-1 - TGCGCCAGCAGCTTAGCGGGTTACAACTACAATGAGCAGTTCTTC CASSLAGYNYNEQFF
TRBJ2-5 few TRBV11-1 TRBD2 TGTGCCAGCAGTTCTTTACTAGCGGACCAAGAGACCCAGTACTTC CASSSLLADQETQYF
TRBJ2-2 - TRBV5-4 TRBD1 TGTGCCAGCAGCAGCGGACAGGTAGCGTCCGGGGAGCTGTTTTTT CASSSGQVASGELFF
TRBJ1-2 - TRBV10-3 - TGTGCCATCAGTGATGGGGGCGGAAGGGTTGGCTACACCTTC CAISDGGGRVGYTF
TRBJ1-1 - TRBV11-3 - TGTGCCAGCAGCAGGACTGAGCGGACTGAAGCTTTCTTT CASSRTERTEAFF
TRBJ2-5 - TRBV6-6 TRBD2 TGTGCCAGCAGGGTACTAGCGGGAGCCGGGGAGACCCAGTACTTC CASRVLAGAGETQYF
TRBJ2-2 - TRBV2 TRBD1 TGTGCCAGCCGGGACAGACCAGCCACCGGGGAGCTGTTTTTT CASRDRPATGELFF
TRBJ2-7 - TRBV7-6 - TGTGCCAGCAGCCGACAGCCCTCCTACGAGCAGTACTTC CASSRQPSYEQYF
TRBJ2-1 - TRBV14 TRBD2 TGTGCCAGCAGCCAAAGCCGACTAGCGGGAGTGTATGAGCAGTTCTTC CASSQSRLAGVYEQFF
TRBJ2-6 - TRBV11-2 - TGTGCCAGCAGCTTACGGAACTCTGGGGCCAACGTCCTGACTTTC CASSLRNSGANVLTF
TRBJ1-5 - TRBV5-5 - TGTGCCAGCAGCCCCGACGGGACAAAGAATCAGCCCCAGCATTTT CASSPDGTKNQPQHF
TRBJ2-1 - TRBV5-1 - TGCGCCAGCAGCACTAATCTGGGGGCGTCCTACAATGAGCAGTTCTTC CASSTNLGASYNEQFF
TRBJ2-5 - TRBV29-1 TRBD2 TGCAGCGTTGATCGGACTAGCGGGGTCAGAGAGACCCAGTACTTC CSVDRTSGVRETQYF
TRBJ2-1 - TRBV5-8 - TGTGCCAGCAGCCTGACGTCGGGGCCCGACAATGAGCAGTTCTTC CASSLTSGPDNEQFF
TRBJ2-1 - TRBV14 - TGTGCCAGCAGCCAAGGTTTGGAGGATGAGCAGTTCTTC CASSQGLEDEQFF
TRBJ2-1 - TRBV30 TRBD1 TGTGCCTGGAGTCTTAGGACAGGGCTGAATGAGCAGTTCTTC CAWSLRTGLNEQFF
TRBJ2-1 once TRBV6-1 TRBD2 TGTGCCAGCAGTTGGACTAGCGCGGGTTACAATGAGCAGTTCTTC CASSWTSAGYNEQFF
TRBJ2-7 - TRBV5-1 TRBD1 TGCGCCAGCAGACCAGGGGGTGAGAGCTCCTACGAGCAGTACTTC CASRPGGESSYEQYF
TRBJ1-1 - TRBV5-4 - TGTGCCAGCAGCTTGGAACACCCGAACACTGAAGCTTTCTTT CASSLEHPNTEAFF
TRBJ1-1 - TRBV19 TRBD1 TGTGCCAGTAAAAGACAGGGGGCGGCTGAAGCTTTCTTT CASKRQGAAEAFF
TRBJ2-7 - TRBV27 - TGTGCCAGCAGGGGGAGGGGGTACTCCTACGAGCAGTACTTC CASRGRGYSYEQYF
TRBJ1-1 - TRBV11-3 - TGTGCCAGCAGCTTTGGGGGGATGAACACTGAAGCTTTCTTT CASSFGGMNTEAFF
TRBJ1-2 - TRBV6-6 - TGTGCCAGCAGTTCCCCTCCATTGACAACCTATGGCTACACCTTC CASSSPPLTTYGYTF
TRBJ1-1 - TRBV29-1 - TGCAGCGTTGAAGACGCGGCGGACGTGGCTTTCTTT CSVEDAADVAFF
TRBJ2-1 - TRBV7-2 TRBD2 TGTGCCAGCAGCTTGGCGGGAGGGACCTACAATGAGCAGTTCTTC CASSLAGGTYNEQFF
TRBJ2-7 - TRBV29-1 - TGCAGCGTTACCACTTTTGGGGGAGCAGGCTACGAGCAGTACTTC CSVTTFGGAGYEQYF
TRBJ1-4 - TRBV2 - TGTGCCAGCAGACGTACGTGGGGGAGGAATGAAAAACTGTTTTTT CASRRTWGRNEKLFF
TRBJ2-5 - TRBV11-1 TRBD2 TGTGCCAGCAGCTCCCGACTAGCGGGAGTTGAGACCCAGTACTTC CASSSRLAGVETQYF
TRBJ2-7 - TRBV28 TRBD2 TGTGCCAGCAGATTGCCGGGCGGGAGGGCCGGCGAGCAGTACTTC CASRLPGGRAGEQYF
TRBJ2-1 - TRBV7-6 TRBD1 TGTGCCAGCAGCCAGGGACAGGGGGCTGAGCAGTTCTTC CASSQGQGAEQFF
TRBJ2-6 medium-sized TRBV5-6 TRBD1 TGTGCCAGCAGCTCGATCGACAGGGCTGGGGCCAACGTCCTGACTTTC CASSSIDRAGANVLTF
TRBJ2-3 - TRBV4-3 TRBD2 TGCGCCAGCAGCCACTCAAGGACTAGCGGGATTGCATTTAGCACAGATACGCAGTATTTT CASSHSRTSGIAFSTDTQYF
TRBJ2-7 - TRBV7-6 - TGTGCCAGCAGCTTGGGAAAAAGCTCCTACGAGCAGTACTTC CASSLGKSSYEQYF
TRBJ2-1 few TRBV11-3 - TGTGCCAGCAGCTTAGTCGCTGCTGAGCAGTTCTTC CASSLVAAEQFF
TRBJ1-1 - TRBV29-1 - TGCAGCGTTGAAGGAGGGGGGAGAAAGATGAACACTGAAGCTTTCTTT CSVEGGGRKMNTEAFF
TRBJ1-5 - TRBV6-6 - TGTGCCAGCAGTTACACCGGGAAACAGCCCCAGCATTTT CASSYTGKQPQHF
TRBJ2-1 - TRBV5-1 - TGCGCCAGCAGGGCTGAGTTGCCCTACAATGAGCAGTTCTTC CASRAELPYNEQFF
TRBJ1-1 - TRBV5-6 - TGTGCCAGCAGTCCAACAGGGAGGACTGAAGCTTTCTTT CASSPTGRTEAFF
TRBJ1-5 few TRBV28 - TGTGCCAGCAGTGCCGTCTCAGGGTCCCGCCAGCCCCAGCATTTT CASSAVSGSRQPQHF
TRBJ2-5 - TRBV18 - TGTGCCAGCTCACCACTTCGCGACAGGCTGGAGACCCAGTACTTC CASSPLRDRLETQYF
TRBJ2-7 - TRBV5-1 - TGCGCCAGCAGCTTGGACGGACCGTCCTACGAGCAGTACTTC CASSLDGPSYEQYF
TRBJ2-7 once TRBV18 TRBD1 TGTGCCAGCTCCCAACGAGGGGGCACTAACCTTATCTACGAGCAGTACTTC CASSQRGGTNLIYEQYF
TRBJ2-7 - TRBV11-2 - TGTGCCAGCAGCTTAGATGAACGGGGCGAGCAGTACTTC CASSLDERGEQYF
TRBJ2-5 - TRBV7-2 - TGTGCCAGCAGCCGAAACGGGCCACGACAGACCCAGTACTTC CASSRNGPRQTQYF
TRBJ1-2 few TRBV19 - TGTGCCAGTAGTTCGACTGACATCTATGGCTACACCTTC CASSSTDIYGYTF
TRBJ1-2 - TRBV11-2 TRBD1 TGTGCCAGCAGCTTAACAGGGGGCGACTATGGCTACACCTTC CASSLTGGDYGYTF
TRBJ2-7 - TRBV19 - TGTGCCAGTAGTATAGCCCCCAGGGATGACGAGCAGTACTTC CASSIAPRDDEQYF
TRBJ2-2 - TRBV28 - TGTGCCAGCAGTTTATTAAGGAGCACCGGGGAGCTGTTTTTT CASSLLRSTGELFF